This T cell receptor (beta chain) was found in a study of T-cell memory formation after mild COVID-19. Findings and caveats of the study: Contracting clones from day 15 to 85 had balanced CD4/CD8; later expanders favoured CD4+.

Barcoded TCR alpha and TCR beta cDNA libraries with UMIs came from 5'RACE using constant-segment primers. Via MiXCR, TCRdb re-called the 5' RACE reads, giving one row per CDR3 protein. Counted here are fewer than 70,000 distinct CDR3 sequences, roughly 9.5% occurring once; the ten biggest clones make up more than 1%. As concerns this clonotype: Its antigen is undetermined. Sequence at one end of the junction differs from germline and may be a read error.

Sequencing was done on a sample of PBMCs or a T cell subset sorted from them (not recorded which). The source of this sequence is a man between 18 and 35 years old who had mild COVID-19 (a few samples of this study predate the infection). Cell type and time point are not known.

Here the CDR3 DNA reads TGTGCTAGCAGCTTAGGACAGGGGGATACGCAGTATTTT. Translated, it gives CASSLGQGDTQYF. The rearrangement links TRBV7-7 to TRBJ2-3, with 9 bases identical to TRBD1. CDR3 length: 13 amino acids. Germline lookup yields CDR1 SSHAT and CDR2 FNYEAQ (reference sequence).